This T cell receptor (beta chain) was profiled in a study of T cells in Graves' hyperthyroidism and ophthalmopathy. Study-level findings and limits: Most thyroid clonotypes expanded above 0.001 were also detected in blood.

Graves' hyperthyroidism without ophthalmopathy progression within 18 months was termed stable. Hyperthyroidism, newly diagnosed and lasting under 2 months, affected patients aged 18 to 65. Pregnant or lactating patients were excluded, as were those with uncontrolled infection or other autoimmune disease. Germline trimming cut 2 bases from V and 6 bases from J; bases unmatched to any gene: 3. CDR1 SGHTA and CDR2 FQGNSA come from the germline V gene. The CDR3 covers 15 residues. Notes on this clonotype: Its antigen is still unknown.

RNA transcripts gave rise to amplified TCR beta CDR3 regions. The HTBI primer set was used in a first-round RT-PCR of the TCR CDR3. Using its own MiXCR run on the multiplex PCR reads, TCRdb lists one record per CDR3 protein. The data show roughly 740,000 distinct CDR3 sequences, approximately 16% seen once. The TCR comes from a man aged 18 to 30 with Graves' hyperthyroidism. The sequenced material came from blood. V is TRBV7-2 and J is TRBJ2-2, with 10 bases fitting TRBD2. This CDR3 reads CASSLSGRASGELFF. CDR3 in DNA: TGTGCCAGCAGCTTAAGCGGGAGGGCCTCCGGGGAGCTGTTTTTT.